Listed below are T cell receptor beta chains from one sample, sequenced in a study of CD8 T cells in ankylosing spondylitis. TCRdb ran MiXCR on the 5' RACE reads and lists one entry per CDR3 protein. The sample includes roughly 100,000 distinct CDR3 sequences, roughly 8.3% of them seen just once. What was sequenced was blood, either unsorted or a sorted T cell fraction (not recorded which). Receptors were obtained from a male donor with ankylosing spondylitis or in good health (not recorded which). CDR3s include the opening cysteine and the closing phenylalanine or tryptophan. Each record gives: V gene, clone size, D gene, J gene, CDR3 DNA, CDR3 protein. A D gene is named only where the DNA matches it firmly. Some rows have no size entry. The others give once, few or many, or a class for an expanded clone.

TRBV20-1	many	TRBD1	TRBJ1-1	TGCAGTGCTAGGAGAACCTACAGGGGAAACACTGAAGCTTTCTTT	CSARRTYRGNTEAFF
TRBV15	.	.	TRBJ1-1	TGTGCCACCAGCAGGGATAAGGGGTGGAACACTGAAGCTTTCTTT	CATSRDKGWNTEAFF
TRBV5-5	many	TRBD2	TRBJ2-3	TGTGCCAGCAGCTTCGGACTAGCCGAGGACACAGATACGCAGTATTTT	CASSFGLAEDTDTQYF
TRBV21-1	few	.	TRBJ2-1	TGTGCCAGCAGCAACACGGGACAGCGATACAATGAGCAGTTCTTC	CASSNTGQRYNEQFF
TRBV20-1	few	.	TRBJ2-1	TGCAGTGCTGAACAGGGTGCGCAGTTCTTC	CSAEQGAQFF
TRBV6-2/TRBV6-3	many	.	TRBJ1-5	TGTGCCAGCAGTTACACGGCTAATCAGCCCCAGCATTTT	CASSYTANQPQHF
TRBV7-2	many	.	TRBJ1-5	TGTGCCAGCAGCTTAGACGTGGGGAATAGCAATCAGCCCCAGCATTTT	CASSLDVGNSNQPQHF
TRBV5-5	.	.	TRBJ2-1	TGTGCCAGCAGGGAGGGCGGGACGCTCCAGCTGTACAATGAGCAGTTCTTC	CASREGGTLQLYNEQFF
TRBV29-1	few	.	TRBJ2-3	TGCAGCGTTGACAGAGGGACAGATACGCAGTATTTT	CSVDRGTDTQYF
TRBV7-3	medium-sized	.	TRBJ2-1	TGTGCCAGCAGCTTAGGGTTTGGTGAGCAGTTCTTC	CASSLGFGEQFF
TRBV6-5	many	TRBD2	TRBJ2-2	TGTGCCAGCAGTTACTCAGCGGGGGGAAACACCGGGGAGCTGTTTTTT	CASSYSAGGNTGELFF
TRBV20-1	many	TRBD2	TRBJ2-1	TGCAGTGCTAGTCGGGGGACTATCAATGAGCAGTTCTTC	CSASRGTINEQFF
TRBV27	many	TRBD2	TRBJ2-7	TGTGCCAGCAGTTTAGAACTAGCGGGCCACGAGCAGTACTTC	CASSLELAGHEQYF
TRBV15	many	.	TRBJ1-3	TGTGCCACCAGCATCTCGAGGGGAAACACCATATATTTT	CATSISRGNTIYF
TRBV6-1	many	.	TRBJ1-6	TGTGCCAGCAGTCCAGTGAGCTCCTATAATTCACCCCTCCACTTT	CASSPVSSYNSPLHF
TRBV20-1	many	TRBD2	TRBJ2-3	TGCAGTGCTAGACAACCGGGACTAGCGGCAGATACGCAGTATTTT	CSARQPGLAADTQYF
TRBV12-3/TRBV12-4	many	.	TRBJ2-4	TGTGCCAGCAGTTTAGGGGGGCCCATTCAGTACTTC	CASSLGGPIQYF
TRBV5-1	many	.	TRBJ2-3	TGCGCCAGCAGCTTGAGACGGATAGGGACGCTCCCCAGCACAGATACGCAGTATTTT	CASSLRRIGTLPSTDTQYF
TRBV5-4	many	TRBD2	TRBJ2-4	TGTGCCAGCAGCTTGGCCGTTGTTAGCGGGAGGGCCGTGACCAAAAACATTCAGTACTTC	CASSLAVVSGRAVTKNIQYF
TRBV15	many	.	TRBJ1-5	TGTGCCACCAGCACTATGTGGGGGGCGGATCAGCCCCAGCATTTT	CATSTMWGADQPQHF
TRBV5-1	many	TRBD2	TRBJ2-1	TGCGCCAGCAGTCCTGGTGGGGGGGACTTGAATGAGCAGTTCTTC	CASSPGGGDLNEQFF
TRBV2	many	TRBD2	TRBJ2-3	TGTGCCAGCAGCAAGCGGGAGTTACGCACAGATACGCAGTATTTT	CASSKRELRTDTQYF
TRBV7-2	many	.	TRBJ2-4	TGTGCCAGCAGCCCAGTAGGGGTAGCCAAAAACATTCAGTACTTC	CASSPVGVAKNIQYF
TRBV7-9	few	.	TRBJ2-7	TGTGCCAGCAGCTTAAAAGGGGCCCTCTCCTACGAGCAGTACTTC	CASSLKGALSYEQYF
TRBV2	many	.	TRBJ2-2	TGTGCCAGCAGTGTGAATCATGGGGGAAGCACCGGGGAGCTGTTTTTT	CASSVNHGGSTGELFF
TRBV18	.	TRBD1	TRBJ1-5	TGTGCCAGCTCACCGGGGACAGGGGATCAGCCCCAGCATTTT	CASSPGTGDQPQHF
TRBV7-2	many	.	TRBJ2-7	TGTGCCAGCACCCAAGCTGGGACCTACGAGCAGTACTTC	CASTQAGTYEQYF
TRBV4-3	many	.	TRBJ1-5	TGCGCCAGCAGCCTTCAGTGGAATAGCAATCAGCCCCAGCATTTT	CASSLQWNSNQPQHF
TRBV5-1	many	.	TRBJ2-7	TGCGCCAGCAGCTTGGTGAGGGAAGCCTACGAGCAGTACTTC	CASSLVREAYEQYF
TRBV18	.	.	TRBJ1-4	TGTGCCAGCTCACCCCGGGCCCACGCAACTAATGAAAAACTGTTTTTT	CASSPRAHATNEKLFF
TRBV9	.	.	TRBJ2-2	TGTGCCAGCAGCGTATCACTAGTTGGTGGGGAGCTGTTTTTT	CASSVSLVGGELFF
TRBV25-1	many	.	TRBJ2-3	TGTGCCAGCCAAGAGTTTCATACGCAGTATTTT	CASQEFHTQYF
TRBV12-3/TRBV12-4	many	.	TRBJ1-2	TGTGCCAGCCGTCATAACTATGGCTACACCTTC	CASRHNYGYTF
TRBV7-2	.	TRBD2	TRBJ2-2	TGTGCCAGCGGGACTAGAGCCGGGGAGCTGTTTTTT	CASGTRAGELFF
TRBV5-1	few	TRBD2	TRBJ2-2	TGCGCCAGCAGCTTACCCCTAGCGGGAGGGATCACCGGGGAGCTGTTTTTT	CASSLPLAGGITGELFF
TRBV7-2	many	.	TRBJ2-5	TGTGCCAGCAGCTTGGTAGGGCAGGGGCAAGAGACCCAGTACTTC	CASSLVGQGQETQYF
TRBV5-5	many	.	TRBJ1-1	TGTGCCAGCAGCTTCAAGGGGATGGCTGAAGCTTTCTTT	CASSFKGMAEAFF
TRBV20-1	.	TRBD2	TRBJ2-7	TGCAGTGCTACCGGGACTAGCGGTAGCTCCTACGAGCAGTACTTC	CSATGTSGSSYEQYF
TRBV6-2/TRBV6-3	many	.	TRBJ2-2	TGTGCCAGCAGTTACCGGCGCGGGACCGGGGAGCTGTTTTTT	CASSYRRGTGELFF
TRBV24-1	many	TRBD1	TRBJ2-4	TGTGCCACCAGTGATTCGGGACAGGGGGACCCCTTAGCCAAAAACATTCAGTACTTC	CATSDSGQGDPLAKNIQYF
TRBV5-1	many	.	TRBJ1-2	TGCGCCAGCAGCTTGGATTGGGGGGTATCTAACTATGGCTACACCTTC	CASSLDWGVSNYGYTF
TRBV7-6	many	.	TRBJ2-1	TGTGCCAGCAGCTTAGACCCGAGGGATGAGCAGTTCTTC	CASSLDPRDEQFF
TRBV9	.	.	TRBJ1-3	TGTGCCAGCAAGGGAACCGACGGACTCTCTGGAAACACCATATATTTT	CASKGTDGLSGNTIYF
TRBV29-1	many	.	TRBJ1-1	TGCAGCGCCTCGGGGGGGGGAAACACTGAAGCTTTCTTT	CSASGGGNTEAFF
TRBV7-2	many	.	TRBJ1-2	TGTGCCAGCAGCTTAATGCGACAGACTGGCTACACCTTC	CASSLMRQTGYTF
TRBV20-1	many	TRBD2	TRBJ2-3	TGCAGTGCTAGGGCCGTAGGACTAGCGGGCACAGATACGCAGTATTTT	CSARAVGLAGTDTQYF
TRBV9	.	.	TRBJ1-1	TGTGCCAGCAGCGCCCTAGGACCGATGAACACTGAAGCTTTCTTT	CASSALGPMNTEAFF
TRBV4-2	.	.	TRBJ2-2	TGTGCCAGCAGCCGAGGTCGAAACACCGGGGAGCTGTTTTTT	CASSRGRNTGELFF
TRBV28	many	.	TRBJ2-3	TGTGCCAGCAGTTCCCCTCCCGGGCTGACAGATACGCAGTATTTT	CASSSPPGLTDTQYF
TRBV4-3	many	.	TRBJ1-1	TGCGCCAGCAGCCTCGACACCAGGGACACTGAAGCTTTCTTT	CASSLDTRDTEAFF
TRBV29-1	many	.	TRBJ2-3	TGCAGCGTTTTGACTAGGGGCACAGATACGCAGTATTTT	CSVLTRGTDTQYF
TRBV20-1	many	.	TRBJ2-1	TGCAGTGCTGATACAGGGCCTGAGCCCAATGAGCAGTTCTTC	CSADTGPEPNEQFF
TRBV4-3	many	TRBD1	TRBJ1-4	TGCGCCAGCAGCCAGGCCGGGACAGCGTACGAGGAACTGTTTTTT	CASSQAGTAYEELFF
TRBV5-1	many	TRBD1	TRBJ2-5	TGCGCCAGCAGCGTGGGGACAGGGGAAGAGACCCAGTACTTC	CASSVGTGEETQYF
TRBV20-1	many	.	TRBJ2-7	TGCAGTGCTAGTACCCCACTTCGCTCCTACGAGCAGTACTTC	CSASTPLRSYEQYF
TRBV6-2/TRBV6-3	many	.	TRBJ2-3	TGTGCCAGCAGTACCTGGGAGGGGGGCCGGTTCACAGATACGCAGTATTTT	CASSTWEGGRFTDTQYF
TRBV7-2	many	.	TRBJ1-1	TGTGCCAGCGAAATAAAAAACACTGAAGCTTTCTTT	CASEIKNTEAFF